Listed here is a single T cell receptor beta chain. Trimming removed 4 bases at V and 4 bases at J, with 18 bases between. Germline V CDR1 and CDR2: SGHVS, FNYEAQ. The CDR3 consists of 16 residues. This entry comes from a study of T cells in Graves' hyperthyroidism and ophthalmopathy. Each patient was aged 18 to 65 and had newly diagnosed hyperthyroidism of under 2 months' duration. There were TCR beta CDR3 regions amplified from RNA transcripts. TCR CDR3 regions were first amplified by RT-PCR with HTBI primers. MiXCR, applied by TCRdb to the multiplex PCR reads, yields one record per CDR3 protein. The sample holds some 500,000 distinct CDR3 sequences, about an eighth seen once.

The specimen sequenced was blood. The gene calls are TRBV7-6 and TRBJ2-3; D is tentatively TRBD1 or TRBD2 (6 bases each). The origin of this receptor is a woman under 30 with Graves' hyperthyroidism. As DNA, the CDR3 is TGTGCCAGCAGCTCGACTGGAGGGGCAGGGGCAGATACGCAGTATTTT. Its protein product is CASSSTGGAGADTQYF.